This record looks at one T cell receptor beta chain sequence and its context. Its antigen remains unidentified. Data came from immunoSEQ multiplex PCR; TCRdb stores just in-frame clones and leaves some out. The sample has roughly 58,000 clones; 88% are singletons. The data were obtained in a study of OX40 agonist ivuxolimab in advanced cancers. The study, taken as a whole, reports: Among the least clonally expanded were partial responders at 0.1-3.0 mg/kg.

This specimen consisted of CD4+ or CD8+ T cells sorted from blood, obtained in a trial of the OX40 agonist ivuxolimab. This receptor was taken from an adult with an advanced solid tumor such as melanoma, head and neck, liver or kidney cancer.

The CDR3 here is CSAAAGGYNEQFF. CDR3 nucleotides: TGCAGCGCCGCGGCGGGAGGGTACAATGAGCAGTTCTTC. The chain joins TRBV29-1 to TRBJ2-1, with 9 bases fitting TRBD2. Per germline, CDR1 SQVTM and CDR2 ANQGSEA. The CDR3 is made up of 13 amino acids. With 7 bases clipped from V and 4 bases from J, the junction kept 5 bases outside the gene matches.